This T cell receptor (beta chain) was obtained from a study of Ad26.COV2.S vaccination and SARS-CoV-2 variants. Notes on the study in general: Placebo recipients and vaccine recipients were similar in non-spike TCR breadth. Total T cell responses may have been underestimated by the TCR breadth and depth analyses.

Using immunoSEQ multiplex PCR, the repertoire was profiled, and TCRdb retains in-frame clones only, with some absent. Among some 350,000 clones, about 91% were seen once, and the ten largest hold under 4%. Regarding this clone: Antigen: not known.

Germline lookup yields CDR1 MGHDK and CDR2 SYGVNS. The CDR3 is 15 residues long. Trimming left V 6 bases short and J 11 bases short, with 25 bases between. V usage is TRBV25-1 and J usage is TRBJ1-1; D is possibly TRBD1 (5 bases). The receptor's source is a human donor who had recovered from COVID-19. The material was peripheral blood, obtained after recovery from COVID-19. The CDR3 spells CASSRRSPRGGYAFF. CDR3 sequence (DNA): TGTGCCAGCAGCAGACGAAGCCCCCGGGGGGGTTATGCTTTCTTT.